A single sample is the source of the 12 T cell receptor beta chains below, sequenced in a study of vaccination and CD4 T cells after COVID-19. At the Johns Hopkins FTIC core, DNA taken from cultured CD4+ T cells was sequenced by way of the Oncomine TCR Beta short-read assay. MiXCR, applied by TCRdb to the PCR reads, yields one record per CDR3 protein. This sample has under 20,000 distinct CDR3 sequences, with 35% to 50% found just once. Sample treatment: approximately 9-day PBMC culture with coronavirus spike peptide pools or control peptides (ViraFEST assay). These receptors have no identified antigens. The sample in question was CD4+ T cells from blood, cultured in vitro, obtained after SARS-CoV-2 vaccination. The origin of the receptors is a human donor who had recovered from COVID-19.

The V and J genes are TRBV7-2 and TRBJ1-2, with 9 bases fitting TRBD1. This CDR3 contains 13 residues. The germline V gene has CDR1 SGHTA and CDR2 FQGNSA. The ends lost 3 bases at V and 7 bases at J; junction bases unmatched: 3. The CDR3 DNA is TGTGCCAGCAGCTTCAACAGGGGGCGTGGCTACACCTTC. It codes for CASSFNRGRGYTF.

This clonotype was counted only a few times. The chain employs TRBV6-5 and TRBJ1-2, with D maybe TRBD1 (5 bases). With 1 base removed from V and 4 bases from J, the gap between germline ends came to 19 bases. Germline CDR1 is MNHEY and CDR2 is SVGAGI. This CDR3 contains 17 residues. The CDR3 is CASSYYRTTRGVYGYTF. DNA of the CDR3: TGTGCCAGCAGTTACTACCGGACGACACGGGGGGTCTATGGCTACACCTTC.

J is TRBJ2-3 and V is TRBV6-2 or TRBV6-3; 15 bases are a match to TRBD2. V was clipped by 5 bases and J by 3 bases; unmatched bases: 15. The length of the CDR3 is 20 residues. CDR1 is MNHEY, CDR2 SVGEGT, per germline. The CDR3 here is CASSDTGTSGRSLRTDTQYF. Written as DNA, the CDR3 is TGTGCCAGCAGTGATACCGGGACTAGCGGGAGGTCCCTCCGGACAGATACGCAGTATTTT.

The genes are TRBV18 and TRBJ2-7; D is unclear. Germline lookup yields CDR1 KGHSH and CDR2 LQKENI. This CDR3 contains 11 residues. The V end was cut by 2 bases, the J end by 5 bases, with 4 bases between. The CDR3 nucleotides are TGTGCCAGCTCACCAGGGGACGAGCAGTACTTC. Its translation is CASSPGDEQYF.

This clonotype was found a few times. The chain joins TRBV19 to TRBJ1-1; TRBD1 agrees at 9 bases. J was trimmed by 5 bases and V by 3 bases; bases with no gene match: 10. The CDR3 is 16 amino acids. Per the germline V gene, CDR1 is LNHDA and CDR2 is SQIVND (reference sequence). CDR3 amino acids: CASSIHRGRGQTEAFF. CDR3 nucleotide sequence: TGTGCCAGTAGTATCCACAGGGGGCGCGGTCAGACTGAAGCTTTCTTT. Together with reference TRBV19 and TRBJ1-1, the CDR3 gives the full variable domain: DGGITQSPKYLFRKEGQNVTLSCEQNLNHDAMYWYRQDPGQGLRLIYYSQIVNDFQKGDIAEGYSVSREKKESFPLTVTSAQKNPTAFYLCASSIHRGRGQTEAFFGQGTRLTVV.

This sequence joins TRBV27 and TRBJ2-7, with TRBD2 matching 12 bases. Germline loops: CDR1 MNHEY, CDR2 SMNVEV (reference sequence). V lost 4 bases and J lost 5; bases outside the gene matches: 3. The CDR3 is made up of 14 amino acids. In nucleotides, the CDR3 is TGTGCCAGCAGTTCTCTAGCGGGAGGGCACGAGCAGTACTTC. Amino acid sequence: CASSSLAGGHEQYF.

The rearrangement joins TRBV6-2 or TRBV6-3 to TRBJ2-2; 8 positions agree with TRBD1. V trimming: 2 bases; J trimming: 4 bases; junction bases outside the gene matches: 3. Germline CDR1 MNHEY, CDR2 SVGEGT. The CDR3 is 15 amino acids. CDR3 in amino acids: CASSYGTGPTGELFF. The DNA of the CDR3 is TGTGCCAGCAGTTACGGGACAGGACCCACCGGGGAGCTGTTTTTT.

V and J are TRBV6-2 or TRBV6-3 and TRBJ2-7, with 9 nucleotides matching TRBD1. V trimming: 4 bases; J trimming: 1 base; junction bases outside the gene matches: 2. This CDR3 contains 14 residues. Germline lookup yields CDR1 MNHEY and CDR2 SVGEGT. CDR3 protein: CASSSTGGSYEQYF. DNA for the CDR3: TGTGCCAGCAGTTCGACAGGGGGGTCCTACGAGCAGTACTTC.

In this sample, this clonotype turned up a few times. CDR3 loop: CASSLRTGGYIGELFF. The CDR3 coding sequence is TGTGCCAGCAGCTTAAGGACAGGGGGCTATATCGGGGAGCTGTTTTTT. The chain joins TRBV7-9 to TRBJ2-2; 11 bases are shared with TRBD1. V was clipped by 2 bases and J by 7 bases; unmatched bases: 6. Germline values: CDR1 SEHNR, CDR2 FQNEAQ (reference sequence). The CDR3 is 16 residues long.

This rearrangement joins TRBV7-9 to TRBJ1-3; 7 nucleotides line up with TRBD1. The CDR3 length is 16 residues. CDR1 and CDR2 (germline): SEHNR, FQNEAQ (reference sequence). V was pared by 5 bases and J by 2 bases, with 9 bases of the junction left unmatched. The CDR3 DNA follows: TGTGCCAGCAGCGCCGTACAGGGGTTCGCTGGAAACACCATATATTTT. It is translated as CASSAVQGFAGNTIYF.

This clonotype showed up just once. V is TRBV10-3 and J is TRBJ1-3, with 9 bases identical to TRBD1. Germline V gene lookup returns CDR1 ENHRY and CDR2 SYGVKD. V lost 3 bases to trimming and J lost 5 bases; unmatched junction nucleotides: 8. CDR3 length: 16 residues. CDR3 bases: TGTGCCATCAGTGATCCGACAGGGGGTGAGAGAAACACCATATATTTT. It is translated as CAISDPTGGERNTIYF.

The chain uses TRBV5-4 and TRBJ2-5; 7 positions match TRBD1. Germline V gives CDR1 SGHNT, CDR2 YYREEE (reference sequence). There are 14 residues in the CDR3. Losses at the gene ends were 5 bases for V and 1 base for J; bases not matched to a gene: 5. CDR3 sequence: CASRTGTAQETQYF. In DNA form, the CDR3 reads TGTGCCAGCAGGACCGGGACAGCCCAAGAGACCCAGTACTTC. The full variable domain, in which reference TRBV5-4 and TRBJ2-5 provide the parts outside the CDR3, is ETGVTQSPTHLIKTRGQQVTLRCSSQSGHNTVSWYQQALGQGPQFIFQYYREEENGRGNFPPRFSGLQFPNYSSELNVNALELDDSALYLCASRTGTAQETQYFGPGTRLLVL.